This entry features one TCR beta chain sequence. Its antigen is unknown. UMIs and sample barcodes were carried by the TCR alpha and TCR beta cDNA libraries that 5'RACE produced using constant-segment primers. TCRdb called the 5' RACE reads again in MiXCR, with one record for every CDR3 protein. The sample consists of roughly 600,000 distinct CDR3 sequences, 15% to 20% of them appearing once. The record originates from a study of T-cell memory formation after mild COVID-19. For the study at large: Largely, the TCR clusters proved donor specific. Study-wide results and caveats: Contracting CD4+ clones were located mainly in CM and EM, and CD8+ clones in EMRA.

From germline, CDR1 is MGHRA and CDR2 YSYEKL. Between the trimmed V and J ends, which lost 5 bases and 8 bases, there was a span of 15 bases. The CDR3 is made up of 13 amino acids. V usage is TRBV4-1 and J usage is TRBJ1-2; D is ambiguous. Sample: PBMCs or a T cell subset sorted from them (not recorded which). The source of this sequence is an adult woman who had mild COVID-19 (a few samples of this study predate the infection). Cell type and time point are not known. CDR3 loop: CASSIPGSLGYTF. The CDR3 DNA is TGCGCCAGCAGCATTCCGGGCTCCCTCGGCTACACCTTC.